Listed below are T cell receptor beta chains from one sample, sequenced in a study of blood T cell repertoires in COVID-19. Measured with immunoSEQ multiplex PCR; TCRdb has only the in-frame clones, and not every one. The sample holds hundreds of thousands of clones, around 89% seen once. Sequencing was done on a sample of PBMCs or T cells enriched from blood (not recorded which). These receptors originate from a man aged 50 or older who had been exposed to COVID-19. CDR3s include the opening cysteine and the closing phenylalanine or tryptophan. The D gene is left open where the match is weak. Some rows have no size entry. The others give once, few or many, or a class for an expanded clone.

d_call	j_call	clone_size	cdr3_length	v_call	cdr3_nt	cdr3_aa
TRBD1	TRBJ2-7	-	15	TRBV19	TGTGCCAGTAGTCAAAGACAGGGGGCTTCCTACGAGCAGTACTTC	CASSQRQGASYEQYF
-	TRBJ1-3	-	13	TRBV12-3/TRBV12-4	TGTGCCAGCAGTATCGACAGGGGAAACACCATATATTTT	CASSIDRGNTIYF
TRBD1	TRBJ1-1	-	14	TRBV7-9	TGTGCCAGCACCCGGGACAGGGGGCTCACTGAAGCTTTCTTT	CASTRDRGLTEAFF
-	TRBJ2-3	-	16	TRBV3-1/TRBV3-2	TGTGCCAGCAGCCAAGATGTACAGTCCCCGGCAGATACGCAGTATTTT	CASSQDVQSPADTQYF
TRBD1	TRBJ2-2	-	15	TRBV24-1	TGTGCCACAAATACGGGACAGGGGGCAACCGGGGAGCTGTTTTTT	CATNTGQGATGELFF
-	TRBJ1-4	-	16	TRBV6-1	TGTGCCAGCAGTGAAGCGCTCCCAGTGGTTACGGAAAAACTGTTTTTT	CASSEALPVVTEKLFF
TRBD1	TRBJ1-2	-	14	TRBV7-9	TGTGCCAGCAGCCCATGGGACAGCTACTATGGCTACACCTTC	CASSPWDSYYGYTF
-	TRBJ2-3	-	13	TRBV6-5	TGTGCCAGCAGTACGCCAGGGACAGATACGCAGTATTTT	CASSTPGTDTQYF
-	TRBJ1-1	-	14	TRBV9	TGTGCCAGCAGCGTAGACAGGGTGAACACTGAAGCTTTCTTT	CASSVDRVNTEAFF
-	TRBJ2-1	-	14	TRBV5-1	TGCGCCAGCAGCTTGGGACTTTCCTACAATGAGCAGTTCTTC	CASSLGLSYNEQFF
-	TRBJ1-4	-	13	TRBV24-1	TGTGCCACCAGTGATCCGCGGGGAGAAAAACTGTTTTTT	CATSDPRGEKLFF
-	TRBJ2-1	-	17	TRBV5-4	TGTGCCAGCAGCTTGGCCGGAGGGTATGGGGCCTACAATGAGCAGTTCTTC	CASSLAGGYGAYNEQFF
TRBD2	TRBJ2-5	-	17	TRBV5-6	TGTGCCAGCAGCTGGACGGGGCTAGCGGGTCCCAGGGAGACCCAGTACTTC	CASSWTGLAGPRETQYF
-	TRBJ1-2	-	14	TRBV18	TGTGCCAGCTCACCGGACATTTGGACAGATGGCTACACCTTC	CASSPDIWTDGYTF
-	TRBJ2-7	-	15	TRBV9	TGTGCCAGCAGCGTAGGGCCAGCGATCTCCTACGAGCAGTACTTC	CASSVGPAISYEQYF
TRBD1	TRBJ2-7	-	15	TRBV29-1	TGCAGCGTTCTACTCGATGCCAGGGGGACGGGGGAGCAGTACTTC	CSVLLDARGTGEQYF
-	TRBJ1-5	-	13	TRBV3-1/TRBV3-2	TGTGCCAGCAGCCAAGCTCCGGGTCAGCCCCAGCATTTT	CASSQAPGQPQHF
-	TRBJ2-7	-	13	TRBV25-1	TGTGCCAGCGAAGGACAGATTACCTACGAGCAGTACTTC	CASEGQITYEQYF
-	TRBJ2-3	-	15	TRBV6-1	TGTGCCAGCAGTGAAGCGTCCGCAGGGTTAACTACGCAGTATTTT	CASSEASAGLTTQYF
-	TRBJ1-2	once	15	TRBV5-1	TGCGCCAGCAGCTTGTACGGTGGACAGAGCTATGGCTACACCTTC	CASSLYGGQSYGYTF
TRBD1	TRBJ2-2	-	16	TRBV5-1	TGCGCCAGCAGCTTGTCTGGGACAGCGAACACCGGGGAGCTGTTTTTT	CASSLSGTANTGELFF
-	TRBJ2-2	-	22	TRBV28	TGTGCCAGCAGTTTACTAGGCGCGGGTCAGCAGCCTTCGGATCTGAACACCGGGGAGCTGTTTTTT	CASSLLGAGQQPSDLNTGELFF
-	TRBJ1-1	-	14	TRBV18	TGTGCCAGCTCACCATTAAGTCGGAGCACTGAAGCTTTCTTT	CASSPLSRSTEAFF
TRBD2	TRBJ2-1	-	13	TRBV27	TGTGCCAGCAGTTTCCAAGGACTAGCTGGATTCGTCTTC	CASSFQGLAGFVF
TRBD1	TRBJ1-1	-	14	TRBV19	TGTGCCAGTAGTAGCAGGGACAGGGACACTGAAGCTTTCTTT	CASSSRDRDTEAFF
TRBD1	TRBJ1-2	-	15	TRBV27	TGTGCCAGCAGTTTAGGTTTGGGACAGATTTATGGCTACACCTTC	CASSLGLGQIYGYTF
-	TRBJ2-3	-	12	TRBV6-6	TGTGCCAGCAGTTACTCGCGAGATACGCAGTATTTT	CASSYSRDTQYF
-	TRBJ1-1	-	11	TRBV28	TGTGCCAGCAGTTTGAGGACTGAAGCTTTCTTT	CASSLRTEAFF
-	TRBJ1-2	-	13	TRBV7-2	TGTGCCAGCAGCTTAGGCAGGGCCCACGGCTACACCTTC	CASSLGRAHGYTF
TRBD2	TRBJ2-5	-	14	TRBV30	TGTGCCTGGAGACGAAAGCGGGGGGGAGAGACCCAGTACTTC	CAWRRKRGGETQYF
TRBD1	TRBJ1-3	-	15	TRBV7-8	TGTGCCAGCAGCCCGGGACAGGGAGTTGGAAACACCATATATTTT	CASSPGQGVGNTIYF
TRBD1	TRBJ2-7	-	14	TRBV6-5	TGTGCCAGCAGACTCGGACAGGGGGCCGTCGAGCAGTACTTC	CASRLGQGAVEQYF
TRBD2	TRBJ2-1	-	16	TRBV7-9	TGTGCCAGCATCATAGCGGGAGGGCCTAGTTACAATGAGCAGTTCTTC	CASIIAGGPSYNEQFF
-	TRBJ1-1	-	15	TRBV30	TGTGCCTGGACCAGTCTGACAGGAAGCAACACTGAAGCTTTCTTT	CAWTSLTGSNTEAFF
TRBD1	TRBJ1-5	-	16	TRBV27	TGTGCCAGCAGTTCCTTGGACAGGGGGCGCAATCAGCCCCAGCATTTT	CASSSLDRGRNQPQHF
TRBD1	TRBJ1-1	-	18	TRBV9	TGTGCCAGCAGCGCCTCAGGGGGGATTGTGGGGATGAACACTGAAGCTTTCTTT	CASSASGGIVGMNTEAFF
-	TRBJ1-1	-	15	TRBV15	TGTGCCACCAGCAGAGAGGGGGGATGGGCCACTGAAGCTTTCTTT	CATSREGGWATEAFF
-	TRBJ1-4	-	13	TRBV11-3	TGTGCCAGCAGCTTAAGATCAGATGAAAAACTGTTTTTT	CASSLRSDEKLFF
TRBD2	TRBJ2-1	-	16	TRBV5-4	TGTGCCAGCAGCTTGGAAGTTAGCGGGGGTTACAATGAGCAGTTCTTC	CASSLEVSGGYNEQFF
-	TRBJ2-3	-	13	TRBV9	TGTGCCAGCAGCGGGGCTCCCACAGATACGCAGTATTTT	CASSGAPTDTQYF
TRBD2	TRBJ2-2	-	16	TRBV27	TGTGCCAGCAGTTCATCCCGACTAGCAGGCACCGGGGAGCTGTTTTTT	CASSSSRLAGTGELFF
TRBD1	TRBJ1-6	few	16	TRBV27	TGTGCCAGCAGTCCGGGGACAGGGGGGTATAATTCACCCCTCCACTTT	CASSPGTGGYNSPLHF
-	TRBJ1-5	-	16	TRBV7-8	TGTGCCAGCAGCTACGGGGGGGGAAGGGGCAATCAGCCCCAGCATTTT	CASSYGGGRGNQPQHF